These 31 T cell receptor beta chains came from one sample sequenced in a study of blood T cell repertoires in COVID-19. Sequencing was performed with immunoSEQ multiplex PCR; in TCRdb, only in-frame clones are kept and a portion is missing. Here the sample spans 150,000 to 200,000 clones, roughly 77% being singletons. Sequences were obtained from peripheral blood. Source of these receptors: a human donor in a cohort sampled during active COVID-19.

The chain recombines TRBV6-2 or TRBV6-3 with TRBJ2-6; 7 bases match TRBD1. The CDR3 covers 16 residues. The trim removed 7 bases at V and 1 base at J, leaving 7 bases unmatched. In germline, CDR1 is MNHEY, CDR2 SVGEGT. The CDR3 sequence: CASNPGQYSGANVLTF. The CDR3 nucleotides read TGTGCCAGCAACCCGGGACAGTATTCTGGGGCCAACGTCCTGACTTTC.

V usage is TRBV9 and J usage is TRBJ1-3; 10 nucleotides line up with TRBD1. The trim removed 3 bases at V and 3 bases at J, leaving 6 bases unmatched. The CDR3 runs to 16 residues. Germline V gene data show CDR1 as SGDLS and CDR2 as YYNGEE. The CDR3 DNA reads TGTGCCAGCAGCGGACTCGGACAGGGGGTTGGAAACACCATATATTTT. It yields the protein CASSGLGQGVGNTIYF.

The chain recombines TRBV19 with TRBJ2-7, with TRBD1 matching over 11 bases. This CDR3 contains 15 residues. In germline, CDR1 is LNHDA, CDR2 SQIVND (reference sequence). Trimming cost V 5 bases and J 6 bases; bases outside gene matches: 9. CDR3 nucleotide sequence: TGTGCCAGTAGTTCTGGACAGGGGGCCCGTCGCGAGCAGTACTTC. Its translation is CASSSGQGARREQYF. The full variable domain, completed using reference TRBV19 and TRBJ2-7, is DGGITQSPKYLFRKEGQNVTLSCEQNLNHDAMYWYRQDPGQGLRLIYYSQIVNDFQKGDIAEGYSVSREKKESFPLTVTSAQKNPTAFYLCASSSGQGARREQYFGPGTRLTVT.

The V call is TRBV13, the J call TRBJ2-5; the D gene is possibly TRBD2 (5 bases). From germline, CDR1 is PRHDT and CDR2 FYEKMQ (reference sequence). The CDR3 totals 14 residues. Deletions cut 4 bases from V and 7 bases from J, with 16 bases between. This CDR3 reads CASSSVGNSGTQYF. CDR3 in DNA: TGTGCCAGCAGCTCCGTCGGGAACTCGGGGACCCAGTACTTC.

The chain is built from TRBV5-6 and TRBJ1-1, with 9 bases identical to TRBD1. After removal of 0 bases from V and 0 bases from J, the junction contained 3 bases not matched to a gene. The CDR3 loop spans 16 amino acids. Germline V gives CDR1 SGHDT, CDR2 YYEEEE. Here the CDR3 DNA reads TGTGCCAGCAGCTTGGGGGGACAGGGTATGAACACTGAAGCTTTCTTT. This sequence encodes CASSLGGQGMNTEAFF.

The rearrangement uses TRBV7-2 and TRBJ2-7; 13 positions match TRBD2. The CDR3 has 16 amino acids. Germline loops: CDR1 SGHTA, CDR2 FQGNSA. Germline trimming cut 4 bases from V and 4 bases from J; bases unmatched to any gene: 7. CDR3 DNA: TGTGCCAGCAGCTACCAAGGACTAGCGGGAGTATACGAGCAGTACTTC. Its translation is CASSYQGLAGVYEQYF. Complete variable domain (other parts from reference TRBV7-2 and TRBJ2-7): GAGVSQSPSNKVTEKGKDVELRCDPISGHTALYWYRQSLGQGLEFLIYFQGNSAPDKSGLPSDRFSAERTGGSVSTLTIQRTQQEDSAVYLCASSYQGLAGVYEQYFGPGTRLTVT.

The sample holds one count of this clone. The rearrangement joins TRBV9 to TRBJ1-1; no firm D call. The CDR3 is 15 residues long. V lost 6 bases to trimming and J lost 5 bases, with 20 bases between them. The germline V gene encodes CDR1 SGDLS and CDR2 YYNGEE. CDR3 region: CASTPVGPSETEAFF. DNA of the CDR3: TGTGCCAGCACCCCGGTTGGCCCGAGCGAGACTGAAGCTTTCTTT.

The rearrangement joins TRBV7-2 to TRBJ1-2, with D possibly being TRBD1 (5 bases). V was pared by 5 bases and J by 4 bases, with 20 bases between. Germline V gene data show CDR1 as SGHTA and CDR2 as FQGNSA. CDR3 size: 16 residues. The CDR3: CASSLSPDRYPYGYTF. CDR3 nucleotide sequence: TGTGCCAGCAGCCTCAGCCCCGACAGATACCCCTATGGCTACACCTTC.

This chain uses TRBV28 with TRBJ2-4; TRBD1 aligns across 8 bases. Germline CDR1 MDHEN, CDR2 SYDVKM. Trimming took 5 bases from V and 0 from J; bases not matched to a gene: 6. The CDR3 covers 16 residues. The CDR3 is CASSDTGGLAKNIQYF. The DNA for the CDR3 is TGTGCCAGCAGTGATACAGGGGGATTAGCCAAAAACATTCAGTACTTC.

V and J are TRBV24-1 and TRBJ1-3; the match to TRBD1 covers 8 bases. CDR1 and CDR2 (germline): KGHDR, SFDVKD. J gave up 4 bases and V 7 bases, and 11 bases lay outside the gene matches. The CDR3 is made up of 16 amino acids. The CDR3 sequence: CATSADRGHRGNTIYF. CDR3 coding DNA: TGTGCCACCAGCGCAGACAGGGGCCATCGCGGAAACACCATATATTTT.

The table lists this clone with a few counts. The chain recombines TRBV7-2 with TRBJ2-7; no clear D gene. Trimming shortened V by 1 base and J by 7 bases, and 11 bases separated the two germline ends. Germline V gene data show CDR1 as SGHTA and CDR2 as FQGNSA. The CDR3 extends over 13 amino acids. CDR3 nucleotides: TGTGCCAGCAGCTTAGATCCGCGAGTTGAGCAGTACTTC. Translation gives CASSLDPRVEQYF.

This clone has just a few counts. The genes are TRBV3-1 (or the pseudogene TRBV3-2) and TRBJ2-5, with TRBD2 matching 8 bases. V was clipped by 3 bases and J by 4 bases; unmatched bases: 13. CDR3 length: 17 residues. Germline V CDR1 and CDR2: LGHDT, YNNKEL (reference sequence). Here the CDR3 reads CASSQAGEGLARETQYF. The CDR3 DNA reads TGTGCCAGCAGCCAGGCGGGGGAAGGACTAGCAAGAGAGACCCAGTACTTC.

This clone was seen a handful of times. The genes are TRBV29-1 and TRBJ1-2; D gene ambiguous. Germline V lookup: CDR1 SQVTM, CDR2 ANQGSEA. Trimming left V 2 bases short and J 2 bases short, with 9 bases between. This CDR3 has 13 amino acids. In DNA, the CDR3 is TGCAGCGTTGAAAGCCTGCCCAACTATGGCTACACCTTC. Translating gives CSVESLPNYGYTF.

V gene TRBV29-1 combines with J gene TRBJ2-5; TRBD1 matches at 10 bases. The CDR3 contains 16 residues. V lost 4 bases, J lost 5 bases, and 13 bases stayed unmatched. Looked up from germline, CDR1 is SQVTM and CDR2 is ANQGSEA. The CDR3: CSVGGTGALPWETQYF. The CDR3 region has the DNA TGCAGCGTTGGGGGGACAGGGGCCCTGCCTTGGGAGACCCAGTACTTC.

V usage is TRBV11-3 and J usage is TRBJ2-5; maybe TRBD1 (6 bases). CDR3 size: 13 residues. CDR1 is SGHNT and CDR2 is YENEEA in the germline V gene. The V and J ends lost 3 bases and 3 bases respectively, with 8 bases between them. CDR3 loop: CASSFEGEETQYF. The CDR3 DNA reads TGTGCCAGCAGCTTCGAGGGGGAAGAGACCCAGTACTTC. The full variable domain, its missing parts supplied by reference TRBV11-3 and TRBJ2-5, is EAGVVQSPRYKIIEKKQPVAFWCNPISGHNTLYWYLQNLGQGPELLIRYENEEAVDDSQLPKDRFSAERLKGVDSTLKIQPAELGDSAVYLCASSFEGEETQYFGPGTRLLVL.

The chain is built from TRBV27 and TRBJ2-1, with 8 bases that match TRBD2. Germline CDR1 MNHEY, CDR2 SMNVEV (reference sequence). The junction had 14 bases not matched to a gene; V was cut back by 3 bases and J by 7 bases. CDR3 length: 17 residues. The CDR3 region is CASSFSGRLAGSNEQFF. The CDR3 DNA reads as TGTGCCAGCAGTTTTAGCGGCCGGCTAGCGGGTTCTAATGAGCAGTTCTTC.

The chain couples TRBV2 to TRBJ2-1; D is possibly TRBD2 (5 bases). The germline V gene encodes CDR1 SNHLY and CDR2 FYNNEI. This CDR3 has 12 residues. V was trimmed by 4 bases and J by 15 bases, leaving 16 bases between them. The CDR3 DNA is TGTGCCAGCAGTGGACTTGAGGGTACGCGGTTCTTC. Translating gives CASSGLEGTRFF.

The rearrangement uses TRBV14 and TRBJ2-1; maybe TRBD2 (7 bases). CDR1 is SGHDN and CDR2 is FVKESK in the germline V gene. The CDR3 is 12 residues long. V lost 3 bases and J 9 bases, leaving 9 bases between the germline ends. CDR3 nucleotides: TGTGCCAGCAGCCAGGGGGGGCCTGAGCAGTTCTTC. The encoded protein is CASSQGGPEQFF.

The chain combines TRBV4-1 with TRBJ2-7, with 8 bases matching TRBD1. This CDR3 has 15 amino acids. Germline CDR1 is MGHRA and CDR2 is YSYEKL. With V trimmed by 2 bases and J by 3 bases, 6 bases remained unmatched. Here the CDR3 reads CASSQQTTGGYEQYF. CDR3 sequence (DNA): TGCGCCAGCAGCCAACAAACTACAGGGGGCTACGAGCAGTACTTC.

This clone was picked up many times. The V and J genes are TRBV3-1 (or the pseudogene TRBV3-2) and TRBJ2-2; TRBD2 is a possible D gene (6 bases). V gave up 1 base and J gave up 5 bases, with 8 bases separating them. Germline V gene lookup returns CDR1 LGHDT and CDR2 YNNKEL (reference sequence). The CDR3 length is 14 residues. This chain's CDR3 is CASSQGRGTGELFF. The CDR3 region has the DNA TGTGCCAGCAGCCAAGGGCGGGGTACCGGGGAGCTGTTTTTT.

J is TRBJ1-4 and V is TRBV7-2, with D possibly TRBD1 on 6 matching bases. The CDR3 is 16 amino acids. Germline V gene data show CDR1 as SGHTA and CDR2 as FQGNSA. The V gene lost 5 bases and the J gene lost 0 bases, with 13 bases spanning the gap. The CDR3 coding sequence is TGTGCCAGCAGCCTCATGACAGGTGCAACTAATGAAAAACTGTTTTTT. It yields the protein CASSLMTGATNEKLFF.

This clone was counted a single time. The V gene is TRBV18, the J gene TRBJ1-4; D gene unclear. V shed 2 bases and J shed 8 bases, with 18 bases lying between them. Germline V gene sequence: CDR1 KGHSH, CDR2 LQKENI. The CDR3 covers 16 residues. CDR3 loop: CASSPSPSKEWEKLFF. CDR3 sequence (DNA): TGTGCCAGCTCACCAAGTCCCTCGAAAGAGTGGGAAAAACTGTTTTTT.

The rearrangement links TRBV5-1 to TRBJ1-1; D is unclear. The length of the CDR3 is 13 residues. Germline lookup yields CDR1 SGHRS and CDR2 YFSETQ. V dropped 4 bases and J dropped 1 base, with 8 bases sitting between them. The CDR3 coding sequence is TGCGCCAGCAGCCTCCCGTCGAACACTGAAGCTTTCTTT. It specifies CASSLPSNTEAFF.

The rearrangement uses TRBV7-2 and TRBJ2-4, with 7 bases identical to TRBD2. The CDR3 loop spans 13 amino acids. Germline loops: CDR1 SGHTA, CDR2 FQGNSA. V shed 4 bases and J 10 bases; nucleotides not matched to a gene: 7. The CDR3, as DNA: TGTGCCAGCAGCTCACAGAAAGCGGGGATTCAGTACTTC. Protein product: CASSSQKAGIQYF.

This chain joins TRBV6-5 and TRBJ1-4; D is undetermined. The germline gives CDR1 MNHEY, CDR2 SVGAGI. Trimming removed 4 bases from V and 8 bases from J, with 11 bases in between. The CDR3 runs to 13 residues. The CDR3 DNA reads as TGTGCCAGCAGTTTGGCTACGACAGAAAAACTGTTTTTT. The encoded protein is CASSLATTEKLFF.

V and J are TRBV14 and TRBJ2-4, with 8 positions matching TRBD2. The germline gives CDR1 SGHDN, CDR2 FVKESK. Unmatched junction bases numbered 10, after V lost 3 bases and J lost 6 bases. This CDR3 comprises 16 residues. For the CDR3, the DNA is TGTGCCAGCAGCCATCGCCTAGCGGGCGGTGGAAACATTCAGTACTTC. It yields the protein CASSHRLAGGGNIQYF.

The chain carries TRBV6-2 or TRBV6-3 and TRBJ1-1, with D unclear. The CDR3 covers 12 residues. Per germline, CDR1 MNHEY and CDR2 SVGEGT. Trimming stripped 6 bases from V and 3 bases from J, with 8 bases between. CDR3 nucleotides: TGTGCCAGCAGCGAGGGTTACACTGAAGCTTTCTTT. It codes for CASSEGYTEAFF.

The chain combines TRBV25-1 with TRBJ2-2; 7 bases line up with TRBD2. Trimming took 10 bases from V and 4 from J; bases not matched to a gene: 12. Germline V lookup: CDR1 MGHDK, CDR2 SYGVNS. This CDR3 is 15 amino acids long. The CDR3 loop is CATGGLLAVTGELFF. Written as DNA, the CDR3 is TGTGCCACCGGGGGACTTCTAGCGGTCACCGGGGAGCTGTTTTTT.

The chain has TRBV7-2 and TRBJ1-4; TRBD1 matches 10 bases. This CDR3 is built from 15 residues. Germline CDR1 and CDR2: SGHTA and FQGNSA. Trimming at V came to 4 bases and at J to 7 bases, leaving 6 bases not matched to a gene. The CDR3 DNA sequence: TGTGCCAGCAGCTCGGGGGGGACAGGGGTTGAAAAACTGTTTTTT. Its protein is CASSSGGTGVEKLFF.

The rearrangement joins TRBV9 to TRBJ1-6; D gene uncertain. The CDR3 length is 13 residues. CDR1 is SGDLS and CDR2 is YYNGEE in the germline V gene. Trimming stripped 0 bases from V and 13 bases from J, with 11 bases between. The CDR3 DNA sequence: TGTGCCAGCAGCGTAGAGATGAGGGCCCCCCTCCACTTT. This gives the protein CASSVEMRAPLHF.

The J gene is TRBJ2-3, the V gene TRBV18, with 10 bases aligning to TRBD1. Trimming at V came to 2 bases and at J to 2 bases, leaving 4 bases not matched to a gene. The CDR3 sequence is 16 residues long. Germline lookup yields CDR1 KGHSH and CDR2 LQKENI. The CDR3 sequence is CASSPLGQGITDTQYF. As DNA, the CDR3 is TGTGCCAGCTCACCATTGGGACAGGGGATCACAGATACGCAGTATTTT.